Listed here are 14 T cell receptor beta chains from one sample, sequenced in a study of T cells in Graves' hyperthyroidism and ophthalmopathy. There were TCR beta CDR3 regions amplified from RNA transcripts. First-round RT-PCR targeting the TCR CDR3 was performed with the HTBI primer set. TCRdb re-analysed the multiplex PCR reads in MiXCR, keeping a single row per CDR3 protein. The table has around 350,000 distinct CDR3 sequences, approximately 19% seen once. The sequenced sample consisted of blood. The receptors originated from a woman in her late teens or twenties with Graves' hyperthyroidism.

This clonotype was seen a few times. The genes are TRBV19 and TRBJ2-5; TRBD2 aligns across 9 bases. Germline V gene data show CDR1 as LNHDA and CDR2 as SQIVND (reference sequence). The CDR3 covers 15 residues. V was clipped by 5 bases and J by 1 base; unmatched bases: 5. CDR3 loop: CASSHERGAQETQYF. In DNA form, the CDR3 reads TGTGCCAGTAGTCACGAGCGGGGGGCCCAAGAGACCCAGTACTTC.

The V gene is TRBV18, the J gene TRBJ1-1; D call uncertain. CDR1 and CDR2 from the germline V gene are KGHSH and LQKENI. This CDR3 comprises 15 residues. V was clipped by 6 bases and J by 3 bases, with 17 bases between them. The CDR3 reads CASSQSPNSDTEAFF. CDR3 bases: TGTGCCAGCTCGCAGTCCCCGAATTCGGACACTGAAGCTTTCTTT.

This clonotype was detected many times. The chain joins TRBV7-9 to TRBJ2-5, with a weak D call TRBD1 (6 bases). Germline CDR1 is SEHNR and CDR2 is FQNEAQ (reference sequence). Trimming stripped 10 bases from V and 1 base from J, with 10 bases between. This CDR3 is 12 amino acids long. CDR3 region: CATGTLQETQYF. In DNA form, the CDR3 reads TGTGCCACCGGGACACTCCAAGAGACCCAGTACTTC.

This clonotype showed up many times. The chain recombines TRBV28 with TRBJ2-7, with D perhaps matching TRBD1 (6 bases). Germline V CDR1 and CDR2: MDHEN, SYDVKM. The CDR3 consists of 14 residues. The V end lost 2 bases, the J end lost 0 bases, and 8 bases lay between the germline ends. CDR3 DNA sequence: TGTGCCAGCAGTTTAGCGGACAGCTCCTACGAGCAGTACTTC. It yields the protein CASSLADSSYEQYF.

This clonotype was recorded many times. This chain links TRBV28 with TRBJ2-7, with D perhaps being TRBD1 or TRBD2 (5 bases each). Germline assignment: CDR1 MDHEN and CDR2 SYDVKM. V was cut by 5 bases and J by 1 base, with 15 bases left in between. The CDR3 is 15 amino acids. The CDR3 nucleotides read TGTGCCAGCAGTGTTGGGACCGCTACTTCCTACGAGCAGTACTTC. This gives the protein CASSVGTATSYEQYF.

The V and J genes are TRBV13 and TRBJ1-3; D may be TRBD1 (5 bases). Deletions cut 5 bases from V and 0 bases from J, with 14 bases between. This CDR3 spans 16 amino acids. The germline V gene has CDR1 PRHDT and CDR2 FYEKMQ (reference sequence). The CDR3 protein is CASSIRGEYSGNTIYF. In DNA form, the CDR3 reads TGTGCCAGCAGCATCAGAGGGGAATACTCTGGAAACACCATATATTTT.

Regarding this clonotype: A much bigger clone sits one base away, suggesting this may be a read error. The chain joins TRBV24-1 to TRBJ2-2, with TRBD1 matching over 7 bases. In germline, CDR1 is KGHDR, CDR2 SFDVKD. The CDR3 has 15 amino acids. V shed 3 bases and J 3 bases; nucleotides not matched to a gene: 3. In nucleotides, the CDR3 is TGTGCCACCAGTGATGCCGACAGGGACACCGGGGAGCTGTTTTTT. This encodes CATSDADRDTGELFF.

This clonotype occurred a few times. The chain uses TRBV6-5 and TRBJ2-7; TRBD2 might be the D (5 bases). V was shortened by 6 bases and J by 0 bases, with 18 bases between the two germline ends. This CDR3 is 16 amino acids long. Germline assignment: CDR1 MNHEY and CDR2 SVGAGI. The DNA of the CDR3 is TGTGCCAGCAGCCCTAGACTGGAAGGGAGCTCCTACGAGCAGTACTTC. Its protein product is CASSPRLEGSSYEQYF.

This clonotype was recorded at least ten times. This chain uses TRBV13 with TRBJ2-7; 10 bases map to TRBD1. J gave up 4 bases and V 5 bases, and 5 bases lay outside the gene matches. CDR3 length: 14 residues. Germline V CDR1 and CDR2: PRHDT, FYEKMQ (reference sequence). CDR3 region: CASSPGTGEYEQYF. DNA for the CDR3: TGTGCCAGCAGCCCTGGGACAGGGGAATACGAGCAGTACTTC.

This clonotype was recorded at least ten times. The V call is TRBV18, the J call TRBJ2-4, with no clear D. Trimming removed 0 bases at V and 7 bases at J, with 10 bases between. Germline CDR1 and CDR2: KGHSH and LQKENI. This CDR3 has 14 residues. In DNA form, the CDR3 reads TGTGCCAGCTCACCACCGGCGCAATGGAACATTCAGTACTTC. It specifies CASSPPAQWNIQYF. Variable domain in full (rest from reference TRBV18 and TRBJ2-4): NAGVMQNPRHLVRRRGQEARLRCSPMKGHSHVYWYRQLPEEGLKFMVYLQKENIIDESGMPKERFSAEFPKEGPSILRIQQVVRGDSAAYFCASSPPAQWNIQYFGAGTRLSVL.

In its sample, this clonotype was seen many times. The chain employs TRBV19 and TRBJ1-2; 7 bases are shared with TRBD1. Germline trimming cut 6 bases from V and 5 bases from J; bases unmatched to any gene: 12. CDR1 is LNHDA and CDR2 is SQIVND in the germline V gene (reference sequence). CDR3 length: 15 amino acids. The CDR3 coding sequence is TGTGCCAGTAGCCCGGATGAAGGGGGCGGATATGGCTACACCTTC. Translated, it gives CASSPDEGGGYGYTF.

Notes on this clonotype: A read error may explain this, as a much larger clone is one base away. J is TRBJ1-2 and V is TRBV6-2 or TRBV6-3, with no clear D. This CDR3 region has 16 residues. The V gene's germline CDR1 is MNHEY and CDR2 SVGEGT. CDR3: CASSYPLTFSNYGYSF. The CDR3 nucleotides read TGTGCCAGCAGTTACCCCCTGACATTTTCTAACTATGGCTACAGCTTC.

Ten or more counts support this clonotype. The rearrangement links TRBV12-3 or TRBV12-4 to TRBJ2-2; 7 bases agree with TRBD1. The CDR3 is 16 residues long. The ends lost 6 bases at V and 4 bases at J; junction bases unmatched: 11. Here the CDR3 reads CASRSNRQGGTGELFF. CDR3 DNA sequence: TGTGCCAGCAGATCTAACCGACAGGGCGGCACCGGGGAGCTGTTTTTT.

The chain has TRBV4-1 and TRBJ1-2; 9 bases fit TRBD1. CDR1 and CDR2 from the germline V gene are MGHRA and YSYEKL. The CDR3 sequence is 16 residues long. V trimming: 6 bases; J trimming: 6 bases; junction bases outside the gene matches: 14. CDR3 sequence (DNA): TGCGCCAGCAGAAAAGGGACAGGGAGGTTTGAGGATGGCTACACCTTC. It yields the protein CASRKGTGRFEDGYTF.